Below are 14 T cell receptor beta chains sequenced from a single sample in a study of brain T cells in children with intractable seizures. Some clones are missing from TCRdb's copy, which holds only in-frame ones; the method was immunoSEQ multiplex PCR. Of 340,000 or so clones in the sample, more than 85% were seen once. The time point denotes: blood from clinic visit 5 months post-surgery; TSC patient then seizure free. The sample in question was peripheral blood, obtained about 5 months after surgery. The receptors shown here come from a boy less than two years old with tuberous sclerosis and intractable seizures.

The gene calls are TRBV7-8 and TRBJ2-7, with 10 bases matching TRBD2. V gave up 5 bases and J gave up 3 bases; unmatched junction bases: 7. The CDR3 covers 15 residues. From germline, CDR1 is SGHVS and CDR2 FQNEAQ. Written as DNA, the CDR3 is TGTGCCAGCAGCCCCGGACTAGCGGCCATCTACGAGCAGTACTTC. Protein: CASSPGLAAIYEQYF.

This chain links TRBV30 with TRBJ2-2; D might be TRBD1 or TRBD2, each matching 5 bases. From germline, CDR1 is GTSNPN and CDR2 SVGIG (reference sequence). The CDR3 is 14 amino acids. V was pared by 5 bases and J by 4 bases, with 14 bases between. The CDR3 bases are TGTGCCTGGCACCCGGGACCCCTCACCGGGGAGCTGTTTTTT. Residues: CAWHPGPLTGELFF.

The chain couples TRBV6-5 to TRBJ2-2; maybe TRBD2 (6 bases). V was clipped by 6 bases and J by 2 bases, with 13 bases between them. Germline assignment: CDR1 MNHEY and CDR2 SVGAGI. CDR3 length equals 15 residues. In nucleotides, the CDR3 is TGTGCCAGCAGGCATACGGGACTTAACACCGGGGAGCTGTTTTTT. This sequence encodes CASRHTGLNTGELFF.

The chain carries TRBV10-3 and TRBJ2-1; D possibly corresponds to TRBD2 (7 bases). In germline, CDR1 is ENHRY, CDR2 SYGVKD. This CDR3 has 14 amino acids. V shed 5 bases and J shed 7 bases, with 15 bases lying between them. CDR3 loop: CAISREGGWNEQFF. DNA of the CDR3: TGTGCCATCAGTAGAGAGGGGGGGTGGAATGAGCAGTTCTTC.

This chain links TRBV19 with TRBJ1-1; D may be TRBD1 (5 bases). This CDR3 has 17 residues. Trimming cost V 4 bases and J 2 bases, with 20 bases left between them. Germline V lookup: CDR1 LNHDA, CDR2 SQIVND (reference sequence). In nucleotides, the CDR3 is TGTGCCAGTAGTACCCGGGACGGGGCATTGCCAAACACTGAAGCTTTCTTT. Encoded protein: CASSTRDGALPNTEAFF.

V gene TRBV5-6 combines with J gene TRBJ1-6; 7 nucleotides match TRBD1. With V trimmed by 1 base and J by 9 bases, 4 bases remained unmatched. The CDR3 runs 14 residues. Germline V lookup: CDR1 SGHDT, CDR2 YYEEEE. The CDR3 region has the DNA TGTGCCAGCAGCTTGAACAGGGGTGGTTCACCCCTCCACTTT. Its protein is CASSLNRGGSPLHF.

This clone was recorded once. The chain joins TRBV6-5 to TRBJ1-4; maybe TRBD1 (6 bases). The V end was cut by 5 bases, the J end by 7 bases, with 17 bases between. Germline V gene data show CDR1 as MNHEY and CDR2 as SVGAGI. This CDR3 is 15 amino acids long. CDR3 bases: TGTGCCAGCAGTCCGGGGGGACAAGGGAGTGAAAAACTGTTTTTT. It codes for CASSPGGQGSEKLFF.

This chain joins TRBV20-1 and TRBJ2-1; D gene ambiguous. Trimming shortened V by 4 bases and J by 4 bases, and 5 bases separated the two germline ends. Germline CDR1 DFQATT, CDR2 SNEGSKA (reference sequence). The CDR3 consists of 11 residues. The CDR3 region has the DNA TGCAGTGCTAATAAGTACAATGAGCAGTTCTTC. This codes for CSANKYNEQFF.

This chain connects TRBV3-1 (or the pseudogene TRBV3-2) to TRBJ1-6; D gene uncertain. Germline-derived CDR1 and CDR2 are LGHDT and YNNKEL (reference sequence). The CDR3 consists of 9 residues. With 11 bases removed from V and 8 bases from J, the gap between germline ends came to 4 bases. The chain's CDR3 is CARYSPLHF. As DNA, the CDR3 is TGTGCCCGCTATTCACCCCTCCACTTT.

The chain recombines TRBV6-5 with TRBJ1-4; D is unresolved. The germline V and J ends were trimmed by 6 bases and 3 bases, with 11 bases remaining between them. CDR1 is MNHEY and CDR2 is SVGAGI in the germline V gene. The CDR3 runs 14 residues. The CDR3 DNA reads TGTGCCAGCAGGTACATCGGTGCTAATGAAAAACTGTTTTTT. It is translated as CASRYIGANEKLFF.

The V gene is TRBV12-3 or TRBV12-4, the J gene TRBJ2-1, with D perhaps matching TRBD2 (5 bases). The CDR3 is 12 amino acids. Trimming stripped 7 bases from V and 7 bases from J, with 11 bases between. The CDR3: CASISGRNEQFF. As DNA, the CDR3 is TGTGCCAGCATTTCGGGGAGAAATGAGCAGTTCTTC.

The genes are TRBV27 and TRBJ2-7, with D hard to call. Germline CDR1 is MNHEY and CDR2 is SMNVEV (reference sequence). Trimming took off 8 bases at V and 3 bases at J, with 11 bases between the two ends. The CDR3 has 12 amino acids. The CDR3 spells CASGPLIYEQYF. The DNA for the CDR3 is TGTGCCAGCGGTCCCCTTATCTACGAGCAGTACTTC.

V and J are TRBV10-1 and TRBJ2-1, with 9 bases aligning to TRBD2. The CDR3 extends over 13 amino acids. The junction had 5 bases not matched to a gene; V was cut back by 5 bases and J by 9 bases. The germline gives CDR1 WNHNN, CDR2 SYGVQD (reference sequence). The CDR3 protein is CASSIAGVSEQFF. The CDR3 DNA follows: TGCGCCAGCAGTATAGCGGGAGTTTCTGAGCAGTTCTTC.

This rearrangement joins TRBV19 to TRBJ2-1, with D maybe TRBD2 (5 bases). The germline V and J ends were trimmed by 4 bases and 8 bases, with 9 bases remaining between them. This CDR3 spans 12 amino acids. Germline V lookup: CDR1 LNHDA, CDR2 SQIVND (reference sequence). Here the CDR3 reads CASSRTWDEQFF. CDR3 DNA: TGTGCCAGTAGTAGGACTTGGGATGAGCAGTTCTTC. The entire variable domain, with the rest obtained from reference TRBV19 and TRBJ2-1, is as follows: DGGITQSPKYLFRKEGQNVTLSCEQNLNHDAMYWYRQDPGQGLRLIYYSQIVNDFQKGDIAEGYSVSREKKESFPLTVTSAQKNPTAFYLCASSRTWDEQFFGPGTRLTVL.